The rows below give T cell receptor beta chains drawn from one sample of a study of regulatory T cells in long-lasting Graves disease. Each CDR3 protein gets one entry after TCRdb re-called the multiplex PCR reads with MiXCR. The sample yields 400,000 to 500,000 distinct CDR3 sequences, about 14% seen once. The sample was also reused in another study, on T cells in Graves' hyperthyroidism and ophthalmopathy.

The sequencing used peripheral blood mononuclear cells (PBMCs), collected at new diagnosis, from a patient treated with antithyroid drugs. The receptors come from a woman aged 45-59 years with Graves disease. Each CDR3 is given without its conserved first and last residue.

V gene,CDR3 protein
TRBV7-9,ASSNRQGQETQY
TRBV19,ASSMGLADYGELF
TRBV6-1,ASSGLGDSSYNEQF
TRBV10-2,ASRSGTGDSYEQY
TRBV30,ACRLPPSDGYT
TRBV7-8,ASSFYGTDTQY
TRBV28,ASSLTYNEQF
TRBV29-1,SVGVNTEAF
TRBV6-5,ASSYTLGGMGQETQY
TRBV10-3,AIKVAGGIMNEQF
TRBV2,ASRAGTGVSQPQH
TRBV5-1,ASSLAYGVGEKLF
TRBV30,AWSSSGNNQPQH
TRBV19,ASSIGTSGRGEETQY
TRBV10-3,AIGLAGADTQY
TRBV10-1,ASSESEVETQY
TRBV28,ASSLDYRGGYT
TRBV5-1,ASSLGRDGETQY